This T cell receptor (beta chain) was captured in a study of blood T cell repertoires in COVID-19. The overall study: Samples came from the United States, Italy and Spain, spanning acute and convalescent COVID-19. From T cells, B-cell-depleted T cells, or PBMCs came the material, which was cDNA or gDNA.

Trimming at V came to 6 bases and at J to 7 bases, leaving 9 bases not matched to a gene. The germline V gene encodes CDR1 SNHLY and CDR2 FYNNEI. The CDR3 is made up of 15 amino acids. Authors' methods: By means of reference gene primer amplification, nucleated cell counts were estimated. TCRdb keeps only in-frame clones here, not all; method: immunoSEQ multiplex PCR. The V and J calls and the clone size are those of that table, but D and trimming were determined from the DNA. This table holds about 140,000 clones, approximately 86% found once. The receptor's source is a human donor in a cohort sampled during active COVID-19. This chain joins TRBV2 and TRBJ2-7; 13 bases are shared with TRBD2. The specimen was peripheral blood. The CDR3: CASRDGTSGTGEQYF. CDR3 coding DNA: TGTGCCAGCAGAGATGGGACTAGCGGGACGGGTGAGCAGTACTTC. Full variable domain (missing parts from reference TRBV2 and TRBJ2-7): EPEVTQTPSHQVTQMGQEVILRCVPISNHLYFYWYRQILGQKVEFLVSFYNNEISEKSEIFDDQFSVERPDGSNFTLKIRSTKLEDSAMYFCASRDGTSGTGEQYFGPGTRLTVT.